This TCR beta chain was documented in a study of T cell responses to AZD1222 COVID-19 vaccine (dated by TCRdb to about 2021). Looking at the study overall: TCR sequencing covered 233 trial participants: nearly 210 given two doses of AZD1222 and about 26 given two doses of MenACWY control vaccine. Trial participants were enrolled by age into subgroups of 18-55, 56-69 and 70-plus years, and roughly 150, 30 and 60 TCR-sequenced participants, respectively, were included in these subgroups.

The sample's time point label, decoded: about 28 days (+/-7) after the second vaccine dose. AZD1222 recipients whose second dose came at about 4 weeks and those whose second dose came at about 12 weeks were combined into one group, since spike-specific TCR depth and breadth did not differ between the two schedules. Vaccinee samples were obtained from the UK trials COV001 and COV002, which included a single-blind randomized controlled phase 2/3 trial of AZD1222 (ChAdOx1 nCoV-19) in healthy adults. For TCRbeta chain sequencing, PBMC samples from trial participants were taken at day 0 and at day 28 after the second dose. V is pared back by 0 bases and J by 3 bases, with 25 bases lying between the germline termini. Reading from cysteine to phenylalanine, the CDR3 counts 20 amino acids. The only DNA kept is the CDR3, 60 bases in frame from the first base. As encoded in the germline V gene, CDR1 is SGHRS while CDR2 is YFSETQ.

The study at large found these results: In the small 56-69-year group, the increase in depth fell short of significance, most likely because of low power. Nearly half of unique spike-specific TCRs reportedly recognized epitopes outside regions mutated in the B.1.351 and B.1.1.7 variants. CD4 TCRs associated with the vaccine covered the entire spike protein, and the dominant responses were in regions 160-218 and 743-854. After two AZD1222 doses, both the breadth and the depth of spike-specific TCRs were significantly higher than at day 0 and than in MenACWY recipients. Conclusions about previously exposed vaccinees are limited because only five or six AZD1222 recipients were SARS-CoV-2 seropositive at baseline. Participants were mostly white British and included more females than males, and it was suggested by the authors that clonal diversity may have been underestimated. No day 14 peak-response samples were available, so repertoires were characterized only after the peak T cell response.

The CDR3 regions of human TCRbeta chains were analyzed by immunosequencing. The study's own analysis went as follows. Repertoire TCRs were matched against a reference library of SARS-CoV-2-specific TCRs generated with the MIRA antigen-specificity platform. Breadth was defined as the fraction of unique TCRs that were SARS-CoV-2-associated, and depth was defined as the fraction of total T cells that were SARS-CoV-2-associated. Using the MIRA data, every spike-specific TCR was mapped to the spike region that the TCR reacted to and assigned to either a CD4 or a CD8 class. Log10-transformed breadth and depth values were compared by one-way ANOVA with Sidak's multiple comparisons tests. This immuneACCESS table, as held by TCRdb, lists in-frame sequences with V and J called but not all clones. Of the missing ones, under half trace to an unresolved V gene in checked studies; the others have no known cause. The DNA gave D and trimming, while V, J and clone size come from that table. This sample has about 84,000 clones in its table, and 87% of those were observed once. The ten largest account for 9.5% to 13% of the sample.

On this clone: This receptor's antigen is unknown. The sample holds no much larger clone one base away, and base qualities are not on file.

In this chain, TRBV5-1 is recombined with TRBJ1-3; the D gene is unclear. The receptor was derived from an adult who received the AZD1222 COVID-19 vaccine. The sample consisted of peripheral blood, taken 28 days after the second AZD1222 dose. The base sequence is TGCGCCAGCAGCTTGGGGTGGGAGGGAGATGTGTCGGACTATGGAAACACCATATATTTT. This gives the protein CASSLGWEGDVSDYGNTIYF.